These 5 T cell receptor beta chains were all obtained from the same sample, sequenced in a study of molecular identifiers for immune sequencing clone quantification. Using its own MiXCR run on the PCR reads, TCRdb lists one record per CDR3 protein. The sample carries over 600,000 distinct CDR3 sequences, less than 20% recorded once. The sample consisted of naive CD8+ T cells from blood, with Jurkat cell RNA spiked in. Subset: FACS-sorted CD8+CD4-CCR7+CD45RA+ naive T cells. The source is a human donor in good health. Some libraries in this study had Jurkat cell RNA spiked in.

With respect to this clonotype: This may stem from a read error, because a much larger clone lies one nucleotide away. The chain links TRBV4-1 to TRBJ2-1, with 8 nucleotides matching TRBD1. Germline CDR1 and CDR2: MGHRA and YSYEKL. The CDR3 runs 13 residues. The CDR3 DNA sequence: TGCGCCAGCGGGCAGACAGGGGATAATGAGCAGTCCTTC. As protein: CASGQTGDNEQSF.

This clonotype was recorded many times. The chain has TRBV29-1 and TRBJ1-2; TRBD1 matches at 7 bases. Germline CDR1 is SQVTM and CDR2 is ANQGSEA. CDR3 length: 12 amino acids. Germline trimming cut 7 bases from V and 8 bases from J; bases unmatched to any gene: 10. The CDR3: CSAVGQADGYTF. For the CDR3, the DNA is TGCAGCGCCGTCGGACAGGCGGACGGCTACACCTTC.

This clonotype was picked up one time. At one boundary the junction diverges from the germline segment, which might be a read error. The chain uses TRBV27 and TRBJ2-3, with unresolved D. The CDR3 covers 13 residues. Germline lookup yields CDR1 MNHEY and CDR2 SMNVEV (reference sequence). CDR3 DNA: TGTGTCAGCAGTTCTTACAGCACAGATACGCAGTATTTT. Translation: CVSSSYSTDTQYF.

This rearrangement joins TRBV9 to TRBJ2-7, with 9 bases matching TRBD2. The ends lost 3 bases at V and 3 bases at J; junction bases unmatched: 7. Germline-derived CDR1 and CDR2 are SGDLS and YYNGEE. The CDR3 length is 15 residues. This chain's CDR3 is CASSAASGAHYEQYF. The CDR3 nucleotides read TGTGCCAGCAGCGCAGCTAGCGGGGCTCACTACGAGCAGTACTTC.

The gene calls are TRBV19 and TRBJ2-1; D is unclear. The CDR3 is made up of 14 amino acids. Germline V CDR1 and CDR2: LNHDA, SQIVND (reference sequence). Trimming took 1 base from V and 8 from J, leaving 12 bases between them. The CDR3 spells CASSIGPFSDEQFF. CDR3 DNA: TGTGCCAGTAGTATAGGCCCCTTTTCGGATGAGCAGTTCTTC.